The 19 T cell receptor beta chains reported below all come from one sample, sequenced in a study of beta chain features in type 1 diabetes. Expressed TCRB transcripts were sequenced because the isolated RNA had all been reverse transcribed beforehand. Measured with immunoSEQ multiplex PCR; TCRdb has only the in-frame clones, and not every one. The table lists about 900,000 clones, under 20% of them singletons. Sequencing was carried out using naive CD4+ T cells from blood. These receptors all come from a woman under 30 in good health.

The rearrangement joins TRBV7-2 to TRBJ2-7; 13 bases align to TRBD2. The V gene's germline CDR1 is SGHTA and CDR2 FQGNSA. After removal of 5 bases from V and 5 bases from J, the junction contained 12 bases not matched to a gene. The CDR3 runs to 17 residues. The CDR3 sequence: CASSGRTSGRWPDEQYF. CDR3 nucleotide sequence: TGTGCCAGCAGCGGAAGGACTAGCGGGAGATGGCCGGACGAGCAGTACTTC.

The chain combines TRBV27 with TRBJ1-4; D not resolved. The CDR3 is 15 residues long. Trimming left V 0 bases short and J 0 bases short, with 5 bases between. The germline V gene has CDR1 MNHEY and CDR2 SMNVEV (reference sequence). CDR3 region: CASSLSYATNEKLFF. The CDR3, as DNA: TGTGCCAGCAGTTTATCTTATGCAACTAATGAAAAACTGTTTTTT.

The gene calls are TRBV29-1 and TRBJ1-2; D is unclear. The CDR3 has 11 residues. Germline V gene data show CDR1 as SQVTM and CDR2 as ANQGSEA. Trimming removed 4 bases at V and 7 bases at J, with 10 bases between. The CDR3 DNA reads TGCAGCGTTGTCAATGGGGTTGGCTACACCTTC. Translating gives CSVVNGVGYTF.

This chain connects TRBV2 to TRBJ2-7; unclear D gene. The CDR3 sequence is 11 residues long. The V gene's germline CDR1 is SNHLY and CDR2 FYNNEI. V gave up 6 bases and J gave up 6 bases, with 9 bases separating them. Here the CDR3 reads CASRSEREQYF. The CDR3 DNA follows: TGTGCCAGCAGGTCGGAGCGCGAGCAGTACTTC.

The J gene is TRBJ1-4, the V gene TRBV7-9, with 7 bases aligning to TRBD1. The CDR3 has 16 residues. The V and J ends lost 4 bases and 5 bases, in that order; junction bases with no gene match: 10. The germline CDR1 and CDR2 sequences are SEHNR and FQNEAQ (reference sequence). Here the CDR3 DNA reads TGTGCCAGCAGCTCCGGTTTTGGGACAGCGAATGAAAAACTGTTTTTT. The encoded protein is CASSSGFGTANEKLFF.

In its sample, this clone was seen a few times. The V gene is TRBV23-1, the J gene TRBJ2-7, with D possibly being TRBD1 (5 bases). TRBV23-1 is marked as an open reading frame, function uncertain. V lost 5 bases and J lost 3, with 20 bases in between. The CDR3 length is 16 residues. CDR3 sequence: CASSAFVGRCVYEQYF. CDR3 nucleotides: TGCGCCAGCAGTGCCTTCGTGGGGCGGTGCGTCTACGAGCAGTACTTC.

The chain links TRBV2 to TRBJ2-7; 9 nucleotides align to TRBD2. The CDR3 runs 15 residues. The V segment lost 6 bases and the J segment 1 base; nucleotides outside the gene matches: 7. The germline V gene encodes CDR1 SNHLY and CDR2 FYNNEI. CDR3: CASSFSAGGSYEQYF. The CDR3 DNA is TGTGCCAGCAGCTTTTCAGCGGGAGGTTCCTACGAGCAGTACTTC.

The chain recombines TRBV19 with TRBJ2-1; 8 bases line up with TRBD1. V lost 3 bases to trimming and J lost 4 bases; unmatched junction nucleotides: 2. From germline, CDR1 is LNHDA and CDR2 SQIVND (reference sequence). This CDR3 has 14 residues. The CDR3 DNA is TGTGCCAGTAGTATGACAGGGGTGTACAATGAGCAGTTCTTC. It translates to CASSMTGVYNEQFF.

A few counts support this clone. The CDR3 loop is CASSMNSLFTDTQYF. The DNA for the CDR3 is TGTGCCAGCTCCATGAATAGCCTGTTCACAGATACGCAGTATTTT. The V gene is TRBV18, the J gene TRBJ2-3; no clear D. The CDR3 length is 15 residues. Germline CDR1 and CDR2: KGHSH and LQKENI. Deletions cut 6 bases from V and 2 bases from J, with 15 bases between.

This clone turned up a few times. The rearrangement joins TRBV7-9 to TRBJ2-5; 10 nucleotides match TRBD2. This CDR3 comprises 17 residues. From germline, CDR1 is SEHNR and CDR2 FQNEAQ (reference sequence). V lost 7 bases to trimming and J lost 5 bases; unmatched junction nucleotides: 16. Here the CDR3 DNA reads TGTGCCAGCACCCTATTAGGGGTAGCGGGAGGAGCGGAGACCCAGTACTTC. Residues: CASTLLGVAGGAETQYF.

This clone was picked up a small number of times. The chain joins TRBV27 to TRBJ2-7; 10 bases map to TRBD2. The CDR3 has 15 residues. CDR1 and CDR2 from the germline V gene are MNHEY and SMNVEV (reference sequence). After removal of 6 bases from V and 12 bases from J, the junction contained 17 bases not matched to a gene. CDR3 sequence (DNA): TGTGCCAGCAGGCAGCTATCTAGCGGGAGCCCCGTGAGGTACTTC. Amino acids: CASRQLSSGSPVRYF.

This clone was seen a handful of times. The chain joins TRBV4-3 to TRBJ1-5, with 7 bases identical to TRBD1. The germline V gene has CDR1 LGHNA and CDR2 YSLEER. V shed 2 bases and J 4 bases; nucleotides not matched to a gene: 11. The CDR3 length is 17 residues. The CDR3 nucleotides read TGCGCCAGCAGCCAACAATGGGACAGCAACACAAATCAGCCCCAGCATTTT. This translates into CASSQQWDSNTNQPQHF.

The V gene is TRBV11-3, the J gene TRBJ2-1; 7 bases align to TRBD2. CDR1 SGHNT and CDR2 YENEEA come from the germline V gene. This CDR3 spans 15 amino acids. V shed 1 base and J 0 bases; nucleotides not matched to a gene: 0. CDR3 sequence reads: CASSLVAGSYNEQFF. The CDR3 DNA is TGTGCCAGCAGCTTAGTAGCGGGCTCCTACAATGAGCAGTTCTTC.

This chain links TRBV7-3 with TRBJ1-3; D not certain. Germline-derived CDR1 and CDR2 are SGHTA and FQGTGA. V lost 5 bases and J 0 bases, leaving 8 bases between the germline ends. CDR3 length equals 14 residues. The DNA for the CDR3 is TGTGCCAGCAGCCGAACTAGCTCTGGAAACACCATATATTTT. This gives the protein CASSRTSSGNTIYF.

This clone has only a few counts. This rearrangement joins TRBV28 to TRBJ2-1, with a weak D call TRBD1 (6 bases). CDR1 is MDHEN, CDR2 SYDVKM, per germline. V lost 6 bases to trimming and J lost 14 bases, with 14 bases between them. The CDR3 totals 11 residues. The CDR3 sequence: CASSNKTGKFF. The CDR3 DNA sequence: TGTGCCAGCAGCAATAAGACAGGAAAGTTCTTC.

In this sample, this clone turned up a few times. The chain couples TRBV7-2 to TRBJ2-7, with 9 bases lining up with TRBD2. J gave up 2 bases and V 5 bases, and 16 bases lay outside the gene matches. Germline V CDR1 and CDR2: SGHTA, FQGNSA. This CDR3 region has 18 residues. CDR3: CASSPSGTGTSITYEQYF. CDR3 nucleotide sequence: TGTGCCAGCAGCCCTAGTGGGACCGGGACTAGCATTACCTACGAGCAGTACTTC.

The table lists this clone with a few counts. J is TRBJ2-3 and V is TRBV9, with D unclear. V shed 4 bases and J shed 5 bases, with 14 bases lying between them. This CDR3 is built from 14 residues. Germline-derived CDR1 and CDR2 are SGDLS and YYNGEE. Here the CDR3 DNA reads TGTGCCAGCAGCCCCCGGGCCAGTGGAGATACGCAGTATTTT. Translating it yields CASSPRASGDTQYF.

Of note for this clone: This sample also contains other DNA sequences that code for the same CDR3. The rearrangement links TRBV18 to TRBJ2-5, with D possibly TRBD1 on 5 matching bases. V lost 2 bases and J lost 2, with 6 bases in between. The germline V gene encodes CDR1 KGHSH and CDR2 LQKENI. This CDR3 contains 13 residues. CDR3 region: CASSPDRQETQYF. CDR3 coding DNA: TGTGCCAGCTCACCAGACAGACAAGAGACCCAGTACTTC.

About this clone itself: An end of the junction does not agree with germline; a read error may underlie this. This rearrangement joins TRBV10-3 to TRBJ1-1; 7 nucleotides line up with TRBD1. Germline values: CDR1 ENHRY, CDR2 SYGVKD. This CDR3 is 12 amino acids long. CDR3 bases: TGTGCCGTCAGGGGGATTGGGACTGAAGCTTTCTTT. Amino acids: CAVRGIGTEAFF.